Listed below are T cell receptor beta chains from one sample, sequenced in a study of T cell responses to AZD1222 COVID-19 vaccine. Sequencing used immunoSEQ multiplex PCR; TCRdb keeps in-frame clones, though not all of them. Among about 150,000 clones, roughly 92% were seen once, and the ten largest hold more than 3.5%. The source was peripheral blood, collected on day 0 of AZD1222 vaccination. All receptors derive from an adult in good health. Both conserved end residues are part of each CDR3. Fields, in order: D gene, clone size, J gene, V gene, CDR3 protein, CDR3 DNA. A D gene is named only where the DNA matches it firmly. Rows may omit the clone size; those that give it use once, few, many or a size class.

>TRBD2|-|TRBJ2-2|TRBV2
CASSERSGRSGELFF
TGTGCCAGCAGTGAACGAAGCGGGAGGTCCGGGGAGCTGTTTTTT
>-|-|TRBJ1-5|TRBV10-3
CAISVLALNSNQPQHF
TGTGCCATCAGTGTCTTAGCCCTAAATAGCAATCAGCCCCAGCATTTT
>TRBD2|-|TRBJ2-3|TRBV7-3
CASNLLTPSGSTDTQYF
TGTGCCAGCAACCTATTAACCCCTAGCGGGAGCACAGATACGCAGTATTTT
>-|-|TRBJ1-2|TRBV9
CASSATMDYGYTF
TGTGCCAGCAGCGCAACGATGGACTATGGCTACACCTTC
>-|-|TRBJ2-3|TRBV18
CASSPTKGSGFTDTQYF
TGTGCCAGCTCACCCACTAAGGGGAGTGGATTTACAGATACGCAGTATTTT
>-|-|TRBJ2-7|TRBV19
CASSNRQRGTEQYF
TGTGCCAGTAGCAATAGACAGAGGGGCACCGAGCAGTACTTC
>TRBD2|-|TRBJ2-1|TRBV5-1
CASSPGTSGIILNEQFF
TGCGCCAGCAGCCCGGGGACTAGCGGGATAATTTTGAATGAGCAGTTCTTC
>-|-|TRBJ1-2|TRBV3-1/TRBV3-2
CASSQTGTGNYGYTF
TGTGCCAGCAGCCAAACAGGGACCGGAAACTATGGCTACACCTTC
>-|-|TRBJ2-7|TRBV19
CASGQFTLSSIYEQYF
TGTGCCAGTGGCCAGTTCACCCTCAGTTCGATCTACGAGCAGTACTTC
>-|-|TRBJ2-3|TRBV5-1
CASCPGARSTDTQYF
TGCGCCAGCTGCCCAGGGGCACGCAGCACAGATACGCAGTATTTT
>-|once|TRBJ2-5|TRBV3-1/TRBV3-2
CASSLRTGRGLETQYF
TGTGCCAGCAGCCTCAGGACAGGGAGGGGTTTGGAGACCCAGTACTTC
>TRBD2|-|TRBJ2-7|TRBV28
CASSPSGRIYEQYF
TGTGCCAGCAGTCCCAGCGGGAGGATCTACGAGCAGTACTTC
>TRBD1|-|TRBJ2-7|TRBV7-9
CASSLAGTAVEQYF
TGTGCCAGCAGCTTAGCCGGGACAGCTGTCGAGCAGTACTTC
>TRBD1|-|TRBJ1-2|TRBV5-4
CASSSTGVIGYTF
TGTGCCAGCAGCTCGACAGGGGTGATAGGCTACACCTTC
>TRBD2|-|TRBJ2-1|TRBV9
CASSVGGGSYNEQFF
TGTGCCAGCAGCGTAGGCGGCGGGAGCTACAATGAGCAGTTCTTC
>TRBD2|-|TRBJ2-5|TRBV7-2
CASSLGGSNQETQYF
TGTGCCAGCAGCTTAGGCGGGAGCAACCAAGAGACCCAGTACTTC
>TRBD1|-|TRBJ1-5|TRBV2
CASMGTGNNQPQHF
TGTGCCAGCATGGGGACAGGGAATAATCAGCCCCAGCATTTT
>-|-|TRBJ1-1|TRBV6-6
CASSSLGTEAFF
TGTGCCAGCAGTTCCCTTGGCACTGAAGCTTTCTTT
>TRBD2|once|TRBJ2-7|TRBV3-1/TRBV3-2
CASSDGRGGRYEQYF
TGTGCCAGCAGCGACGGACGGGGGGGTAGGTACGAGCAGTACTTC
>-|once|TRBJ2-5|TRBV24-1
CATSDSLPGEETQYF
TGTGCCACCAGTGACTCCCTTCCGGGGGAAGAGACCCAGTACTTC
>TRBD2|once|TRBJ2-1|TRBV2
CASRLLAGGLGEQFF
TGTGCCAGCAGGCTACTAGCGGGAGGGCTTGGTGAGCAGTTCTTC
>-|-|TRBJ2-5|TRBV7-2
CASSLGQVQETQYF
TGTGCCAGCAGCTTAGGACAGGTCCAAGAGACCCAGTACTTC
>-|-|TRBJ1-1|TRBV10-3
CAISYQGNTEAFF
TGTGCCATCAGTTATCAGGGGAACACTGAAGCTTTCTTT
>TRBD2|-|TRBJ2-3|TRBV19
CASSQVLAGGRSHSTDTQYF
TGTGCCAGTAGTCAGGTACTAGCGGGAGGGAGATCGCACAGCACAGATACGCAGTATTTT
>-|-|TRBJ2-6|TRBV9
CASSVGSWTGANVLTF
TGTGCCAGCAGCGTAGGTTCGTGGACTGGGGCCAACGTCCTGACTTTC
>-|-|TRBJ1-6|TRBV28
CASSYDGTVNSPLHF
TGTGCCAGCAGTTATGATGGGACTGTTAATTCACCCCTCCACTTT
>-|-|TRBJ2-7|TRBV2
CASSETGVEGEQYF
TGTGCCAGCAGTGAAACGGGAGTGGAAGGCGAGCAGTACTTC
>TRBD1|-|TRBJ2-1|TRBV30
CAYDRVVDEQFF
TGTGCCTACGACAGGGTCGTCGATGAGCAGTTCTTC
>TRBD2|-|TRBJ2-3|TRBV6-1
CASSALATQVADTQYF
TGTGCCAGCAGTGCACTAGCGACCCAGGTAGCAGATACGCAGTATTTT
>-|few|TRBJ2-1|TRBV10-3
CAISEPWGIDEQFF
TGTGCCATCAGTGAACCGTGGGGTATCGATGAGCAGTTCTTC
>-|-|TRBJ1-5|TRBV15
CATRAGGRNQPQHF
TGTGCCACCAGAGCGGGGGGGCGTAACCAGCCCCAGCATTTT
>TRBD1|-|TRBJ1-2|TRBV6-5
CASTETGRNYGYTF
TGTGCCAGCACAGAGACAGGGCGTAACTATGGCTACACCTTC
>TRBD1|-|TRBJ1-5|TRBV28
CASSQTGGGQPQHF
TGTGCCAGCAGCCAAACAGGGGGCGGTCAGCCCCAGCATTTT
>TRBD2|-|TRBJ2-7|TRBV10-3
CAISESRLAGSEQYF
TGTGCCATCAGTGAGTCAAGACTAGCGGGAAGCGAGCAGTACTTC
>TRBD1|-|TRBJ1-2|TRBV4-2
CASSQGGTGVYGYTF
TGTGCCAGCAGCCAAGGCGGGACAGGGGTCTATGGCTACACCTTC
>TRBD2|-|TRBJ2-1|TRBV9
CASSVDSGSFGEQFF
TGTGCCAGCAGCGTAGATAGCGGGAGTTTCGGTGAGCAGTTCTTC
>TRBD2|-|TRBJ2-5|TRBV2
CASSAPSGLAGEETQYF
TGTGCCAGCAGCGCACCCTCTGGACTAGCGGGAGAAGAGACCCAGTACTTC
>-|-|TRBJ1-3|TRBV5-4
CASSPRTGNTIYF
TGTGCCAGCAGCCCTCGGACTGGAAACACCATATATTTT
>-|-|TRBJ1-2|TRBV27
CASRSGLGAIGYTF
TGTGCCAGCAGATCAGGGCTAGGGGCAATCGGCTACACCTTC
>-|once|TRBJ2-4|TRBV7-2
CASSPQAFGPFQYF
TGTGCCAGCAGCCCTCAGGCCTTCGGACCCTTTCAGTACTTC
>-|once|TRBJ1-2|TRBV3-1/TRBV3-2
CASSPTSGTRQGYTF
TGTGCCAGCAGCCCCACCTCCGGGACCCGCCAAGGCTACACCTTC
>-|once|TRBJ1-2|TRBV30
CARQGREYNYGYTF
TGTGCCCGACAAGGCAGAGAATATAACTATGGCTACACCTTC
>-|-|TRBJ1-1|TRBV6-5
CASSTSWTSQFPFF
TGTGCCAGCAGTACAAGCTGGACAAGCCAATTTCCTTTCTTT
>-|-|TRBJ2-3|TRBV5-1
CASSSSVTQYF
TGCGCCAGCAGCTCTAGCGTGACGCAGTATTTT
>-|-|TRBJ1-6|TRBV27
CASRGRTSYNSPLHF
TGTGCCAGCAGAGGACGCACCTCCTATAATTCACCCCTCCACTTT
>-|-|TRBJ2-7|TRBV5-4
CASSLGSSPYEQYF
TGTGCCAGCAGCTTGGGGTCGTCCCCCTACGAGCAGTACTTC
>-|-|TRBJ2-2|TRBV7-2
CASSLKGGLFTGELFF
TGTGCCAGCAGCTTAAAAGGGGGTTTATTCACCGGGGAGCTGTTTTTT
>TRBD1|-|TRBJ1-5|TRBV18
CASSPPGRGQSNSNQPQHF
TGTGCCAGCTCACCACCGGGCAGGGGGCAATCCAATAGCAATCAGCCCCAGCATTTT
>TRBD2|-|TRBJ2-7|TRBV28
CASSLAGVYEQYF
TGTGCCAGCAGTTTGGCGGGAGTTTACGAGCAGTACTTC
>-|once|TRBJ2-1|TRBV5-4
CASSAQAGSYNEQFF
TGTGCCAGCAGCGCCCAGGCGGGCTCCTACAATGAGCAGTTCTTC
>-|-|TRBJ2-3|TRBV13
CASSSKGLQSTDTQYF
TGTGCCAGCAGCTCCAAGGGACTCCAATCTACAGATACGCAGTATTTT
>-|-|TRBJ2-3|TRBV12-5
CASGLLVGASTDTQYF
TGTGCTAGTGGTTTACTAGTGGGGGCTAGCACAGATACGCAGTATTTT
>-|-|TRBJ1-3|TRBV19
CASRAERVSGNTIYF
TGTGCCAGTAGAGCGGAAAGGGTGTCTGGAAACACCATATATTTT
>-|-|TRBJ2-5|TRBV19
CASSKQFGGTQYF
TGTGCCAGTAGCAAACAGTTCGGTGGGACCCAGTACTTC
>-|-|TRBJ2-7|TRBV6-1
CASSEAGGSYEQYF
TGTGCCAGCAGTGAAGCAGGGGGATCCTACGAGCAGTACTTC
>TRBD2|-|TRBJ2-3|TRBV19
CASRTASSGADTQYF
TGTGCCAGTAGGACCGCCTCTAGCGGGGCAGATACGCAGTATTTT
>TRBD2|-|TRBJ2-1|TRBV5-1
CASSLGSSGSNEQFF
TGCGCCAGCAGCTTGGGGTCTAGCGGGAGCAATGAGCAGTTCTTC
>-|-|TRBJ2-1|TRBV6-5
CASSSTGPYYNEQFF
TGTGCCAGCAGTTCGACCGGACCCTACTACAATGAGCAGTTCTTC
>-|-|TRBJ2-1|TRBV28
CASSLGGLPSNEQFF
TGTGCCAGCAGTTTAGGCGGGCTCCCAAGCAATGAGCAGTTCTTC